The source of this T cell receptor (beta chain) is a study of blood T cell repertoires in COVID-19. About the study: Specimens from acute and convalescent COVID-19 originated in the United States, Italy and Spain. Sources were T cells, B-cell-depleted T cells, or PBMCs; the material itself was cDNA or gDNA.

V lost 4 bases and J 0 bases, leaving 8 bases between the germline ends. Germline V lookup: CDR1 MGHDK, CDR2 SYGVNS. The CDR3 has 14 amino acids. Authors' processing steps: Nucleated cell counts were estimated from reference gene primer amplification. Data came from immunoSEQ multiplex PCR; TCRdb stores just in-frame clones and leaves some out. V, J and clone size are those of that table, while D and trimming were read from the DNA. Of under 300,000 clones listed, 75% to 90% are singletons. The sequenced material came from peripheral blood. The rearrangement links TRBV25-1 to TRBJ2-3, with D possibly matching TRBD2 (6 bases). The sequence derives from a woman aged 25 to 39 with active or convalescent COVID-19. CDR3: CASSAGASTDTQYF. The CDR3 bases are TGTGCCAGCAGTGCGGGAGCTAGCACAGATACGCAGTATTTT.